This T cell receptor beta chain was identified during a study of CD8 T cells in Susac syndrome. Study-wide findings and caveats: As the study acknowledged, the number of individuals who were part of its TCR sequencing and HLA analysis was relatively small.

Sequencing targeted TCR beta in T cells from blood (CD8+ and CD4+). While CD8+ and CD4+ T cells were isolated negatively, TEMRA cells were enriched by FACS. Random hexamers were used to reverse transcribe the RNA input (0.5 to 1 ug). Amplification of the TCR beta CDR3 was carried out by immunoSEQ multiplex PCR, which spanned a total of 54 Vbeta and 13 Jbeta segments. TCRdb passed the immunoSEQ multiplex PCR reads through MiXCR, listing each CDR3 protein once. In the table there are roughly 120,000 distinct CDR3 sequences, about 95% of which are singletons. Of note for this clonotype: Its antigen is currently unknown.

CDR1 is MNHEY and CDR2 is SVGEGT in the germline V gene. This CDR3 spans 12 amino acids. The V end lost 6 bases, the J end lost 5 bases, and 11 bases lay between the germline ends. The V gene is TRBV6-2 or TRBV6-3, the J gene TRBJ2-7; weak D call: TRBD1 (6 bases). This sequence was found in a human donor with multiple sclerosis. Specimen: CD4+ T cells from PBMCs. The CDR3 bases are TGTGCCAGCAGCCTCCGGACAGACGAGCAGTACTTC. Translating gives CASSLRTDEQYF.